This TCR beta chain was captured by sequencing in a study of T cells in Graves' hyperthyroidism and ophthalmopathy. The CDR3 is made up of 16 amino acids. Looked up from germline, CDR1 is MDHEN and CDR2 is SYDVKM. Trimming removed 2 bases from V and 6 bases from J, with 14 bases in between. This clonotype showed up many times. Using RNA transcripts as the source, TCR beta CDR3 regions were amplified. The HTBI primer set drove a first-round RT-PCR of the TCR CDR3. TCRdb re-derived calls from the multiplex PCR reads in MiXCR, one entry per CDR3 protein. This sample has some 200,000 distinct CDR3 sequences, with 17% found just once.

This chain links TRBV28 with TRBJ1-6; unclear D gene. The sequence derives from a man aged 50 to 59 with Graves' hyperthyroidism. Input material: blood. As DNA, the CDR3 is TGTGCCAGCAGTTTACCGGAGGGCCTGATTAATTCACCCCTCCACTTT. This encodes CASSLPEGLINSPLHF.